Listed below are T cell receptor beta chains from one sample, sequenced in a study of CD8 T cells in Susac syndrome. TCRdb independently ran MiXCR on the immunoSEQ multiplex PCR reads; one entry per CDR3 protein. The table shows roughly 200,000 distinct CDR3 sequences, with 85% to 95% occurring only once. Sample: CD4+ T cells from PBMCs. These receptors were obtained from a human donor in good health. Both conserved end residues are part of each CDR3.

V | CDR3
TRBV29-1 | CSVDTTYQETQYF
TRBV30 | CAWSLEGPRNRGYTF
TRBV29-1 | CSDQGGEATDTQYF
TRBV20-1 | CSAAGGSSYEQYF
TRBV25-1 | CASSLQDGTPEQFF
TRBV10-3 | CAISERTANYNEQFF
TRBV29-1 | CSAAPSGIADTQYF
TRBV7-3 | CASSLIPGSSYNEQFF
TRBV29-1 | CSVGAGNQPQHF
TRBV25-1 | CASSVSGGTGELFF
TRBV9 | CASSGDGQGLYEQYF
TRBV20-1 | CSASVVWTRLGGNEKLFF
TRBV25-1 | CASSERTGDRGYTF
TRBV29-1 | CSVETGDGNTIYF
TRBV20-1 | CSARTGLAGGRTDTQYF
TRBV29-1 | CSVTGFGEKLFF
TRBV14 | CASSHHAGTLRDTGELFF
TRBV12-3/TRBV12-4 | CATGGASSYNEQFF
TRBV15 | CATSRGQGLHEQYF
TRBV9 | CASRHREDYGYTF
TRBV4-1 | CASSQSGGAARTQYF
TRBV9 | CASSVAETLRSPQYF
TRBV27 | CASSPYGTGRYSPLHF
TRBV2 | CASNADSNTEAFF
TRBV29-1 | CSVVSGTSGANVLTF
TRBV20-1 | CSATGQDNQETQYF
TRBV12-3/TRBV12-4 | CASSWDRGGEKLFF
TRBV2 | CASTMRAYEQYF
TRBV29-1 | CSVEGDRNTGELFF
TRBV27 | CASRLIGTNEKLFF
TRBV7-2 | CASSSRQEQFF
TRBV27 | CASVLSPRYNEQFF
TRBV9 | CASSVDHQGAEDGYTF
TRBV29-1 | CSAGQGLEKLFF
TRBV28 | CASILGGTGASTGELFF
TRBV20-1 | CSARPGNYGYTF
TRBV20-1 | CSLLAGGLETQYF
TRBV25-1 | CASSAVLGQGDGYTF
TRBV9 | CASSEPRVAQYF
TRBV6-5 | CASSYGEKDYEQYF
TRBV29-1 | CSAPGQASGYTF
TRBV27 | CASSQGQLGETQYF
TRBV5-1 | CASSLSLGQNTDTQYF
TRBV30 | CAWSVLGSSGNIQYF
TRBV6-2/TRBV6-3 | CASTTRQGTGELFF
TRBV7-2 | CASRTGTPNTDTQYF
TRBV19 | CASTSGLAGTPSTDTQYF
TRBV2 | CASSNRPNQPQHF
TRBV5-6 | CASRRRTVADEKLFF
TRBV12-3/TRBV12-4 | CASRIDRGYTGELFF
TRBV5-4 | CASSSGKALAGGGEQYF